Detailed here is one T cell receptor beta chain. Its antigen is unidentified. The CDR3 runs 15 residues. Germline V gives CDR1 SQVTM, CDR2 ANQGSEA. Trimming left V 6 bases short and J 6 bases short, with 21 bases between. Produced via immunoSEQ multiplex PCR; TCRdb's table is partial and in-frame only. In the table there are about 45,000 clones, approximately 92% of which are singletons. The data derive from a study of a mutant IDH1 vaccine in newly diagnosed glioma. The time point here: week 35, safety follow-up. It was 300 ug of mutant IDH1 20-mer peptide that made up each vaccine dose, given with topical imiquimod. The donors had new WHO grade 3 or 4 astrocytomas; these were IDH1-mutant and ATRX-lost.

The clonotype comes from a man in his fifties or sixties with glioma. This chain links TRBV29-1 with TRBJ2-1; weak D call: TRBD1 (6 bases). Material: PBMCs, obtained from a glioma patient whose treatment included an IDH1 peptide vaccine. The CDR3 nucleotides are TGCAGCGTAGCAGGGGACACGGGCCCCCGCAATGAGCAGTTCTTC. The encoded protein is CSVAGDTGPRNEQFF.